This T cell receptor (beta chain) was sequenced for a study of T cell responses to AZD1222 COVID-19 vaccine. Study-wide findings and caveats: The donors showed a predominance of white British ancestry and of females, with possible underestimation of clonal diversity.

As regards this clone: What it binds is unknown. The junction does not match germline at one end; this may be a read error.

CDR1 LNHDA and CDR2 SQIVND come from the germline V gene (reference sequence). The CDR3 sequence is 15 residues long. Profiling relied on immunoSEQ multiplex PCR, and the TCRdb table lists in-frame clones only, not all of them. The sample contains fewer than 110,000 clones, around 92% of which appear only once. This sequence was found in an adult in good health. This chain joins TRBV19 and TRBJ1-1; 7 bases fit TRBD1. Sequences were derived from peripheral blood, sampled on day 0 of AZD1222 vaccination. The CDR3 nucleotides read TGTGCCAGTACTATAAGGTACAGGGGTAACACTGAAGCTTTCTTT. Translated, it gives CASTIRYRGNTEAFF.